The rows below give T cell receptor beta chains drawn from one sample of a study of control samples from healthy donors and cancer patients. Data came from immunoSEQ multiplex PCR; TCRdb stores just in-frame clones and leaves some out. Among some 140,000 clones listed, roughly nine tenths were seen once. The specimen sequenced was blood. The source is a woman aged 25 to 39 in good health. CDR3s include the opening cysteine and the closing phenylalanine or tryptophan. Fields, in order: D gene, clone size, J gene, V gene, CDR3 DNA, CDR3 protein. D genes are given only for firm matches. Some rows have no size entry. The others give once, few or many, or a class for an expanded clone.

>.|few|TRBJ1-5|TRBV19
TGTGCCAGTAGTATCGGCGGGGGCGACAATCAGCCCCAGCATTTT
CASSIGGGDNQPQHF
>.|once|TRBJ1-4|TRBV28
TGTGCCAGCAGTTTATGGGCCGATAATGAAAAACTGTTTTTT
CASSLWADNEKLFF
>.|few|TRBJ2-7|TRBV21-1
TGTGCCAGCAGCAAAACCTACGAGCAGTACTTC
CASSKTYEQYF
>.|.|TRBJ1-1|TRBV18
TGTGCCAGCTCACCACCGCCAGCGGGGGGCACTGAAGCTTTCTTT
CASSPPPAGGTEAFF
>TRBD2|.|TRBJ2-5|TRBV2
TGTGCCAGCAGTGTGGGGACTAGCGCCCAAGAGACCCAGTACTTC
CASSVGTSAQETQYF
>TRBD1|.|TRBJ2-2|TRBV11-2
TGTGCCAGCAGCCCTAATCCCGGGACAGGGGCCGGGGAGCTGTTTTTT
CASSPNPGTGAGELFF
>TRBD1|.|TRBJ1-6|TRBV6-5
TGTGCCAGCATCTCCATAGGACAGGGTGGATCACCCCTCCACTTT
CASISIGQGGSPLHF
>TRBD1|.|TRBJ2-7|TRBV29-1
TGCAGCGTTGAAGCCCGGGACAGTCCCTACGAGCAGTACTTC
CSVEARDSPYEQYF
>TRBD2|.|TRBJ2-1|TRBV3-1/TRBV3-2
TGTGCCAGCAGCCAAGAAGGACTAGTCTGGGATGAGCAGTTCTTC
CASSQEGLVWDEQFF
>.|.|TRBJ1-1|TRBV3-1/TRBV3-2
TGTGCCAGCAGGCTAACCAGGGGTGGGGGCACTGAAGCTTTCTTT
CASRLTRGGGTEAFF
>TRBD1|.|TRBJ2-7|TRBV7-2
TGTGCCAGCAGCTTAGCTGCGACAGGGGCCTACGAGCAGTACTTC
CASSLAATGAYEQYF
>.|few|TRBJ1-2|TRBV7-9
TGTGCCAGCAGCCCGACGGGGGGCTATGGCTACACCTTC
CASSPTGGYGYTF
>.|few|TRBJ2-7|TRBV29-1
TGCAGCGTTGAAGATGAGCGGTCCTACGAGCAGTACTTC
CSVEDERSYEQYF
>TRBD1|.|TRBJ1-5|TRBV23-1
TGCGCCAGCAGTCAACCGAAACCGGGACAGGGCCACCCAGGGGGCAATCAGCCCCAGCATTTT
CASSQPKPGQGHPGGNQPQHF
>.|.|TRBJ1-5|TRBV28
TGTGCCAGCAGTCAAGCAGGAGGGGGCAATCAGCCCCAGCATTTT
CASSQAGGGNQPQHF
>.|.|TRBJ2-2|TRBV19
TGTGCCAGTAGTATAGGGGTCCCGACGGGCACCGGGGAGCTGTTTTTT
CASSIGVPTGTGELFF
>.|.|TRBJ2-7|TRBV19
TGTGCCAGTAGTATGCTGGGAGACTACGAGCAGTACTTC
CASSMLGDYEQYF
>.|.|TRBJ2-1|TRBV29-1
TGCAGCGTTCCTAAAGGGGGAGGCGTCTACAATGAGCAGTTCTTC
CSVPKGGGVYNEQFF
>TRBD2|.|TRBJ2-1|TRBV6-4
TGTGCCAGCAGCAGCGGGACTAGCGGGGTTAGCTCCTACAATGAGCAGTTCTTC
CASSSGTSGVSSYNEQFF
>TRBD1|.|TRBJ1-1|TRBV4-1
TGCGCCAGCAGCCACCGGGAGACAGGGGCTTTAACTGAAGCTTTCTTT
CASSHRETGALTEAFF
>.|once|TRBJ2-1|TRBV12-3/TRBV12-4
TGTGCCAGCAGTTCCCCTCCCGGTGAGCAGTTCTTC
CASSSPPGEQFF
>.|.|TRBJ1-3|TRBV10-3
TGTGCCATCAGTGAGTCCGAGGGAAACACCATATATTTT
CAISESEGNTIYF
>.|.|TRBJ2-5|TRBV12-3/TRBV12-4
TGTGCCAGCAGGGTCGGTGGGGCTGGGACCCAGTACTTC
CASRVGGAGTQYF
>TRBD1|.|TRBJ1-2|TRBV28
TGTGCCAGCATTATGGATAGAGAGGGGGCGGGCGGCTACACCTTC
CASIMDREGAGGYTF
>TRBD1|.|TRBJ1-3|TRBV2
TGTGCCAGCAGTGAAGCGCCTAACAGGGGCGACACCATATATTTT
CASSEAPNRGDTIYF
>TRBD1|.|TRBJ1-5|TRBV19
TGTGCCAGTAGTATGGACAGGGGCCGGCGGAATCAGCCCCAGCATTTT
CASSMDRGRRNQPQHF
>.|once|TRBJ2-1|TRBV5-1
TGCGCCAGCAGCTTCGGTGAAATAACCTACAATGAGCAGTTCTTC
CASSFGEITYNEQFF
>TRBD1|.|TRBJ1-5|TRBV19
TGTGCCAGTAGTATAGATGGCTTGAGGGGGCTACGGCCCCAGCATTTT
CASSIDGLRGLRPQHF
>.|.|TRBJ1-1|TRBV24-1
TGTGCCACCAGTGACGCGACAGGAGGAGGAACTGAAGCTTTCTTT
CATSDATGGGTEAFF
>.|.|TRBJ1-2|TRBV28
TGTGCCAGCAACCCGGGGGGTTTGCGGGCTGGCTACACCTTC
CASNPGGLRAGYTF
>TRBD2|.|TRBJ2-7|TRBV5-1
TGCGCCAGCACTACCGGGGGAGGGAGTGGCTCCTACGAGCAGTACTTC
CASTTGGGSGSYEQYF
>.|.|TRBJ2-7|TRBV3-1/TRBV3-2
TGTGCCAGCAGCCAAGGGCTGAGGAAAACCTCCTACGAGCAGTACTTC
CASSQGLRKTSYEQYF
>TRBD2|.|TRBJ2-1|TRBV5-1
TGCGCCAGCAGCTTGGGGGCGGGAGCTTCCTACAATGAGCAGTTCTTC
CASSLGAGASYNEQFF
>.|.|TRBJ2-1|TRBV2
TGTGCCAGCAGCGAGGGACGGACGGTCGGGGCCGATGAGCAGTTCTTC
CASSEGRTVGADEQFF
>TRBD1|.|TRBJ2-1|TRBV24-1
TGTGCCACCAGTGATCCGACAGGGGCCACCTACAATGAGCAGTTCTTC
CATSDPTGATYNEQFF
>TRBD1|.|TRBJ1-6|TRBV30
TGTGCCTGGAGTGTGGCAGGGGGAGGGTCACCCCTCCACTTT
CAWSVAGGGSPLHF
>TRBD2|.|TRBJ2-2|TRBV28
TGTGCCAGCAGTTTCCTGCTAGCGGGAGTGGCCGGGGAGCTGTTTTTT
CASSFLLAGVAGELFF
>.|.|TRBJ2-6|TRBV28
TGTGCCAGCATGTCTGGGGCCAACGTCCTGACTTTC
CASMSGANVLTF
>.|.|TRBJ2-2|TRBV19
TGTGCCAGTAATCGGGACGTCGGGGAGCTGTTTTTT
CASNRDVGELFF
>TRBD1|.|TRBJ2-5|TRBV24-1
TGTGCCACCAGTGATACCTCCACTACAGGGGGCCGCGAGACCCAGTACTTC
CATSDTSTTGGRETQYF
>.|.|TRBJ1-2|TRBV3-1/TRBV3-2
TGTGCCAGCAGCCAAGAGGCAGGGGATATGGATGGCTACACCTTC
CASSQEAGDMDGYTF
>TRBD1|.|TRBJ1-1|TRBV5-1
TGCGCCAGCAGCCCCCGGACAGGGGGCGCAGGTTTCGAAGCTTTCTTT
CASSPRTGGAGFEAFF
>TRBD1|.|TRBJ1-2|TRBV2
TGTGCCAGCAGCGCCGGGACAGGGGGCAACTATGGCTACACCTTC
CASSAGTGGNYGYTF